The clone carrying this T cell receptor beta chain was detected ten times or more. Its target is unknown. The data derive from a study of blood T cells in healthy people across ages. Study results and caveats: Aged donors had fewer naive CD4+ cells and lower diversity than long-lived donors. Changes in expanded clonotypes were possibly confounded, as the CMV status of donors was unknown.

It was with a sample-barcoded 5' primer and a J-beta primer mix that a second PCR of roughly 7 to 12 cycles was run. All samples yielded 3 million or more CDR3-containing paired-end reads. TCRdb reprocessed the 5' RACE reads via MiXCR and lists one record per CDR3 protein. The data contain roughly 2 million distinct CDR3 sequences, roughly 50% of them singletons. The sample providers were healthy Caucasian people from Russia, aged roughly 6 to 95. Germline V gene lookup returns CDR1 SGHRS and CDR2 YFSETQ. The V end was cut by 3 bases, the J end by 0 bases, with 6 bases between. This CDR3 contains 13 residues.

The receptor was isolated from a woman in her thirties or forties in good health. The rearrangement uses TRBV5-1 and TRBJ2-5; D is uncertain. The sample was blood. The CDR3 sequence: CASSSLYQETQYF. The CDR3 region has the DNA TGCGCCAGCAGCTCCCTGTACCAAGAGACCCAGTACTTC.